These 15 T cell receptor beta chains came from one sample sequenced in a study of blood T cell repertoires in COVID-19. Profiling relied on immunoSEQ multiplex PCR, and the TCRdb table lists in-frame clones only, not all of them. The repertoire consists of under 250,000 clones, with approximately 82% occurring once and the leading ten covering about 1.9%. The sequencing sample was made of peripheral blood. These receptors were obtained from a man under 40 who had recovered from COVID-19.

Only a few counts were recorded for this clone. V usage is TRBV9 and J usage is TRBJ2-2; 11 bases match TRBD2. CDR3 size: 18 residues. Germline V gene lookup returns CDR1 SGDLS and CDR2 YYNGEE. V was clipped by 2 bases and J by 4 bases; unmatched bases: 10. This CDR3 reads CASSVSSGGLVSTGELFF. Written as DNA, the CDR3 is TGTGCCAGCAGCGTCTCTAGCGGGGGGCTTGTGAGCACCGGGGAGCTGTTTTTT.

V is TRBV3-1 (or the pseudogene TRBV3-2) and J is TRBJ2-3; D uncertain. Per germline, CDR1 LGHDT and CDR2 YNNKEL (reference sequence). The CDR3 runs to 16 residues. V was trimmed by 2 bases and J by 2 bases, leaving 14 bases between them. CDR3 amino acids: CASSQQSARLTDTQYF. CDR3 sequence (DNA): TGTGCCAGCAGCCAACAATCAGCGAGACTCACAGATACGCAGTATTTT.

The chain combines TRBV28 with TRBJ2-5; possibly TRBD1 for D (5 bases). Trimming pared 6 bases from V and 5 bases from J, leaving 13 bases between. The length of the CDR3 is 13 residues. Per the germline V gene, CDR1 is MDHEN and CDR2 is SYDVKM. The CDR3 loop reads CASSRPPGETQYF. In DNA, the CDR3 is TGTGCCAGCAGCCGACCTCCAGGGGAGACCCAGTACTTC. Variable domain in full (rest from reference TRBV28 and TRBJ2-5): DVKVTQSSRYLVKRTGEKVFLECVQDMDHENMFWYRQDPGLGLRLIYFSYDVKMKEKGDIPEGYSVSREKKERFSLILESASTNQTSMYLCASSRPPGETQYFGPGTRLLVL.

This clone was observed a few times. The rearrangement links TRBV2 to TRBJ2-1; TRBD2 agrees at 13 bases. The CDR3 covers 18 residues. The germline V gene has CDR1 SNHLY and CDR2 FYNNEI. Unmatched junction bases numbered 12, after V lost 2 bases and J lost 8 bases. The CDR3 here is CASSELLAGGPIIYEQFF. The DNA of the CDR3 is TGTGCCAGCAGTGAATTACTAGCGGGGGGGCCGATTATATATGAGCAGTTCTTC.

This chain links TRBV19 with TRBJ1-2; 7 nucleotides agree with TRBD1. In germline, CDR1 is LNHDA, CDR2 SQIVND (reference sequence). CDR3 length equals 15 residues. The V segment lost 5 bases and the J segment 0 bases; nucleotides outside the gene matches: 6. The CDR3 DNA reads as TGTGCCAGTAGTGCAACCGGGACAGCTAACTATGGCTACACCTTC. Protein product: CASSATGTANYGYTF.

The chain recombines TRBV7-9 with TRBJ1-2; tentative D call: TRBD1 (6 bases). Germline V gene data show CDR1 as SEHNR and CDR2 as FQNEAQ (reference sequence). This CDR3 has 13 residues. V shed 5 bases and J shed 6 bases, with 13 bases lying between them. The CDR3 DNA reads as TGTGCCAGCAGCAAGGGACATGTTGATGGCTACACCTTC. This encodes CASSKGHVDGYTF.

This sequence joins TRBV5-1 and TRBJ1-1; 12 bases map to TRBD1. CDR1 is SGHRS, CDR2 YFSETQ, per germline. The CDR3 contains 16 residues. The ends lost 0 bases at V and 6 bases at J; junction bases unmatched: 6. The CDR3 spells CASSLAGTGGSAEAFF. CDR3 coding DNA: TGCGCCAGCAGCTTGGCCGGGACAGGGGGCAGCGCTGAAGCTTTCTTT. The whole variable domain, filled in from reference TRBV5-1 and TRBJ1-1, reads KAGVTQTPRYLIKTRGQQVTLSCSPISGHRSVSWYQQTPGQGLQFLFEYFSETQRNKGNFPGRFSGRQFSNSRSEMNVSTLELGDSALYLCASSLAGTGGSAEAFFGQGTRLTVV.

This chain connects TRBV6-2 or TRBV6-3 to TRBJ1-6; no reliable D call. The germline V and J ends were trimmed by 5 bases and 9 bases, with 14 bases remaining between them. From germline, CDR1 is MNHEY and CDR2 SVGEGT. The CDR3 contains 14 residues. The CDR3 sequence: CASSLVRGSSPLHF. The CDR3, as DNA: TGTGCCAGCAGTCTCGTTCGGGGAAGTTCACCCCTCCACTTT.

This clone is a singleton in its sample. The chain uses TRBV7-2 and TRBJ2-3, with no clear D. CDR1 is SGHTA, CDR2 FQGNSA, per germline. The CDR3 consists of 15 residues. Trimming took 1 base from V and 6 from J, leaving 14 bases between them. CDR3 nucleotides: TGTGCCAGCAGCTTAGGCCTAGTCGGTACGGATACGCAGTATTTT. This codes for CASSLGLVGTDTQYF.

This clone showed up just once. The V call is TRBV5-5, the J call TRBJ2-5; TRBD1 is a possible D gene (6 bases). Germline CDR1 is SGHKS and CDR2 is YYEKEE (reference sequence). The CDR3 consists of 15 residues. V was pared by 4 bases and J by 3 bases, with 16 bases between. Here the CDR3 reads CASSRTGTSEETQYF. The CDR3, as DNA: TGTGCCAGCAGCCGAACCGGGACATCGGAAGAGACCCAGTACTTC.

The chain carries TRBV3-1 (or the pseudogene TRBV3-2) and TRBJ2-3; possibly TRBD2 for D (5 bases). Germline-derived CDR1 and CDR2 are LGHDT and YNNKEL (reference sequence). The V end was cut by 0 bases, the J end by 1 base, with 8 bases between. This CDR3 region has 15 residues. This chain's CDR3 is CASSQDGERTDTQYF. As DNA, the CDR3 is TGTGCCAGCAGCCAAGATGGGGAGCGCACAGATACGCAGTATTTT.

A few counts support this clone. J is TRBJ2-7 and V is TRBV5-4, with 9 bases identical to TRBD1. From germline, CDR1 is SGHNT and CDR2 YYREEE (reference sequence). V lost 3 bases and J lost 7; bases outside the gene matches: 5. CDR3 length: 13 residues. The CDR3 coding sequence is TGTGCCAGCAGCTCTCGACAGGGGGGTGAGCAGTACTTC. This translates into CASSSRQGGEQYF.

V gene TRBV10-2 combines with J gene TRBJ1-5; D uncertain. Germline CDR1 and CDR2: WSHSY and SAAADI. V dropped 0 bases and J dropped 3 bases, with 15 bases sitting between them. There are 17 residues in the CDR3. CDR3 coding DNA: TGCGCCAGCAGTGAGTCTCGGAGGCAGCTAGACAATCAGCCCCAGCATTTT. It is translated as CASSESRRQLDNQPQHF.

V gene TRBV4-1 combines with J gene TRBJ2-5, with 16 bases aligning to TRBD2. The junction had 11 bases not matched to a gene; V was cut back by 4 bases and J by 6 bases. Germline V CDR1 and CDR2: MGHRA, YSYEKL. There are 18 residues in the CDR3. The CDR3 region is CASSRFPGLAGGLQTQYF. The CDR3, as DNA: TGCGCCAGCAGCCGATTCCCGGGACTAGCGGGGGGGCTCCAGACCCAGTACTTC.

This clone was counted once. The genes are TRBV6-5 and TRBJ2-7; 8 bases map to TRBD1. The CDR3 totals 14 residues. Trimming took 5 bases from V and 2 from J; bases not matched to a gene: 5. Germline CDR1 MNHEY, CDR2 SVGAGI. In DNA form, the CDR3 reads TGTGCCAGCAGTCAAACAGGGGGGCCCTACGAGCAGTACTTC. Translated, it gives CASSQTGGPYEQYF.